Each of the 16 T cell receptor beta chains below was sequenced from the same sample in a study of OX40 agonist ivuxolimab in advanced cancers. This table comes from immunoSEQ multiplex PCR, and its TCRdb copy is limited to in-frame clones, with some not included. The sample contains some 120,000 clones, about nine tenths of which appear only once. Sequences were derived from CD4+ or CD8+ T cells sorted from blood, sampled in a trial of the OX40 agonist ivuxolimab. The receptors were gathered from an adult with an advanced solid tumor such as melanoma, head and neck, liver or kidney cancer.

The chain combines TRBV15 with TRBJ2-3, with 10 bases identical to TRBD1. This CDR3 region has 14 residues. V dropped 8 bases and J dropped 1; count of bases not matched to a gene: 3. Germline V gene lookup returns CDR1 LNHNV and CDR2 YYDKDF (reference sequence). The CDR3 is CATGGQGGTDTQYF. For the CDR3, the DNA is TGTGCCACCGGTGGACAGGGGGGCACAGATACGCAGTATTTT.

The chain has TRBV19 and TRBJ2-5; TRBD2 matches at 9 bases. Trimming at V came to 7 bases and at J to 1 base, leaving 10 bases not matched to a gene. CDR1 LNHDA and CDR2 SQIVND come from the germline V gene (reference sequence). The CDR3 is 16 amino acids. The CDR3 reads CASTPGASGVQETQYF. DNA for the CDR3: TGTGCCAGTACACCCGGGGCTAGCGGGGTCCAAGAGACCCAGTACTTC.

The CDR3: CASSVQGASYEQYF. CDR3 bases: TGTGCCAGCAGCGTTCAAGGAGCCTCCTACGAGCAGTACTTC. This chain links TRBV9 with TRBJ2-7; no clear D. Germline CDR1 is SGDLS and CDR2 is YYNGEE. This CDR3 spans 14 amino acids. Deletions cut 2 bases from V and 0 bases from J, with 9 bases between.

The V gene is TRBV19, the J gene TRBJ1-3; TRBD1 agrees at 9 bases. Germline CDR1 reads LNHDA; CDR2 reads SQIVND (reference sequence). This CDR3 region has 17 residues. V gave up 5 bases and J gave up 0 bases; unmatched junction bases: 8. CDR3 sequence reads: CASSGGTGLSSGNTIYF. As DNA, the CDR3 is TGTGCCAGTAGTGGAGGGACAGGGTTGAGCTCTGGAAACACCATATATTTT.

This clone has only a few counts. The CDR3 region is CASSLGQGGSGYTF. CDR3 nucleotides: TGTGCCAGCAGTTTAGGACAGGGGGGAAGCGGCTACACCTTC. The chain couples TRBV27 to TRBJ1-2; 10 nucleotides line up with TRBD1. This CDR3 comprises 14 residues. V trimming: 2 bases; J trimming: 8 bases; junction bases outside the gene matches: 5. Germline assignment: CDR1 MNHEY and CDR2 SMNVEV (reference sequence).

This chain uses TRBV29-1 with TRBJ1-2; TRBD1 aligns across 7 bases. Germline V CDR1 and CDR2: SQVTM, ANQGSEA. The CDR3 runs to 12 residues. The junction had 3 bases not matched to a gene; V was cut back by 4 bases and J by 4 bases. CDR3 nucleotide sequence: TGCAGCGTTGGGGGACAGCCCTATGGCTACACCTTC. Translated, it gives CSVGGQPYGYTF.

This sequence joins TRBV9 and TRBJ1-1, with unresolved D. CDR3 length: 13 amino acids. Germline CDR1 is SGDLS and CDR2 is YYNGEE. The V end was cut by 4 bases, the J end by 5 bases, with 12 bases between. This chain's CDR3 is CASSLWGETEAFF. The CDR3 coding sequence is TGTGCCAGCAGCCTTTGGGGAGAGACTGAAGCTTTCTTT.

This clone was observed a single time. The CDR3, as DNA: TGTGCCAGCAGCTTATCGAGCGGGAGGAATGAGCAGTTCTTC. Translating gives CASSLSSGRNEQFF. The J gene is TRBJ2-1, the V gene TRBV7-3, with 9 bases identical to TRBD2. This CDR3 comprises 14 residues. The trim removed 2 bases at V and 7 bases at J, leaving 3 bases unmatched. Germline values: CDR1 SGHTA, CDR2 FQGTGA.

The count of this clone is one. The V gene is TRBV28, the J gene TRBJ1-4; 12 positions match TRBD1. CDR3 length: 14 amino acids. CDR1 is MDHEN, CDR2 SYDVKM, per germline. J gave up 8 bases and V 2 bases, and 0 bases lay outside the gene matches. The DNA of the CDR3 is TGTGCCAGCAGTTTAGGGACAGGGGGCGAAAAACTGTTTTTT. This encodes CASSLGTGGEKLFF.

The V and J genes are TRBV2 and TRBJ2-5; TRBD2 agrees at 15 bases. V gave up 2 bases and J gave up 0 bases; unmatched junction bases: 16. This CDR3 comprises 22 residues. Germline CDR1 SNHLY, CDR2 FYNNEI. The CDR3 loop reads CASSEITRTSGRGGVYQETQYF. The CDR3 DNA is TGTGCCAGCAGTGAAATAACCCGGACTAGCGGGAGGGGAGGGGTGTACCAAGAGACCCAGTACTTC.

V gene TRBV6-4 combines with J gene TRBJ2-3, with D tentatively TRBD1 (6 bases). The germline CDR1 and CDR2 sequences are MRHNA and SNTAGT. This CDR3 comprises 13 residues. Trimming removed 3 bases from V and 7 bases from J, with 11 bases in between. The CDR3, as DNA: TGTGCCAGCAGTGAACAGGGCAGTAATACGCAGTATTTT. Amino acid sequence: CASSEQGSNTQYF.

The rearrangement joins TRBV7-2 to TRBJ1-6, with 8 positions matching TRBD1. V lost 5 bases, J lost 7 bases, and 1 base stayed unmatched. This CDR3 contains 13 residues. Per germline, CDR1 SGHTA and CDR2 FQGNSA. This chain's CDR3 is CASSGQGNSPLHF. The CDR3 DNA reads as TGTGCCAGCAGCGGACAGGGAAATTCACCCCTCCACTTT.

V and J are TRBV4-2 and TRBJ1-6, with TRBD1 matching over 8 bases. Germline V gene data show CDR1 as LGHNA and CDR2 as YNFKEQ. V lost 6 bases, J lost 5 bases, and 9 bases stayed unmatched. The CDR3 is 16 residues long. For the CDR3, the DNA is TGTGCCAGCAGTCGTATTGGACAGGGTGATAATTCACCCCTCCACTTT. It translates to CASSRIGQGDNSPLHF.

This clone occurred once. The chain joins TRBV2 to TRBJ2-5; 11 positions agree with TRBD2. J lost 2 bases, V lost 2 bases, and 4 bases had no gene match. Looked up from germline, CDR1 is SNHLY and CDR2 is FYNNEI. CDR3 size: 16 residues. This chain's CDR3 is CASSEQSSGRQETQYF. CDR3 nucleotides: TGTGCCAGCAGTGAACAGTCTAGCGGGAGGCAAGAGACCCAGTACTTC.

The rearrangement joins TRBV5-4 to TRBJ1-3; a possible D gene is TRBD1 (5 bases). The V and J ends lost 0 bases and 2 bases respectively, with 12 bases between them. The CDR3 contains 16 residues. Germline V gene data show CDR1 as SGHNT and CDR2 as YYREEE (reference sequence). CDR3 residues: CASSLGKGSPGNTIYF. In nucleotides, the CDR3 is TGTGCCAGCAGCTTGGGGAAGGGGTCCCCTGGAAACACCATATATTTT.

The chain couples TRBV28 to TRBJ1-2, with 8 positions matching TRBD1. The junction had 16 bases not matched to a gene; V was cut back by 8 bases and J by 8 bases. The germline V gene has CDR1 MDHEN and CDR2 SYDVKM. The CDR3 runs 15 residues. The DNA of the CDR3 is TGTGCCAGCGGATATTCCGGGACAGGAGGTGGCGGCTACACCTTC. Residues: CASGYSGTGGGGYTF.